The rows below give T cell receptor beta chains drawn from one sample of a study of T cell changes during pregnancy in multiple sclerosis. The table came from immunoSEQ multiplex PCR; TCRdb's copy has only in-frame clones and leaves some out. The table has about 77,000 clones, about 92% seen once. Sequencing used peripheral blood, obtained after pregnancy. The source of these receptors is a female donor in good health, enrolled as a control in a pregnancy study. CDR3s include the opening cysteine and the closing phenylalanine or tryptophan. The order of the fields is clone size, J gene, V gene, D gene, CDR3 DNA, CDR3 protein. The D gene is left open where the match is weak. Not every row has a clone size; where given, it reads once, few, many or a size class.

. | TRBJ2-3 | TRBV7-9 | . | TGTGCCAGCAGCCCTACAGGGACCCAAGATACGCAGTATTTT | CASSPTGTQDTQYF
. | TRBJ2-7 | TRBV25-1 | . | TGTGCCAGCTCCTTCGGGTCTTCCTACGAGCAGTACTTC | CASSFGSSYEQYF
. | TRBJ2-1 | TRBV5-1 | TRBD2 | TGCGCCAGCAGCTTGCTCCCCTCCATACTAGCGGGACCCGAGAAATCGCAGTTCTTC | CASSLLPSILAGPEKSQFF
. | TRBJ1-5 | TRBV5-1 | . | TGCGCCAGCAGCTTGGAGGCAGGGCCTAGTCTGCCCCAGCATTTT | CASSLEAGPSLPQHF
. | TRBJ2-2 | TRBV4-1 | TRBD2 | TGCGCCAGCAGCCAAGTACGGACTAGCGGGTTTTGGGGGAACACCGGGGAGCTGTTTTTT | CASSQVRTSGFWGNTGELFF
. | TRBJ2-3 | TRBV4-2 | TRBD2 | TGTGCCAGCAGCCAAGAAGGACTAGCAGGCGCAGATACGCAGTATTTT | CASSQEGLAGADTQYF
. | TRBJ2-5 | TRBV5-1 | . | TGCGCCAGCAGCTTGGGTGCGGGTAGAGAGACCCAGTACTTC | CASSLGAGRETQYF
. | TRBJ2-3 | TRBV7-3 | . | TGTGCCAGCAGCTCTACAGGCTCAGATACGCAGTATTTT | CASSSTGSDTQYF
. | TRBJ1-3 | TRBV18 | . | TGTGCCAGCTCACCAGTTGCCGGTTCTGGAAACACCATATATTTT | CASSPVAGSGNTIYF
. | TRBJ2-7 | TRBV18 | TRBD1 | TGTGCCAGCTCACCAGGGGACAGCCTCGAGCAGTACTTC | CASSPGDSLEQYF
once | TRBJ2-3 | TRBV27 | . | TGTGCCAGCAGTCCAGTCCTACTAGGCACAGATACGCAGTATTTT | CASSPVLLGTDTQYF
. | TRBJ2-7 | TRBV19 | TRBD2 | TGTGCCAGTAGTATCGAGGGCCCTAGCGGGAGGGCCCACGAGCAGTACTTC | CASSIEGPSGRAHEQYF
. | TRBJ2-7 | TRBV27 | TRBD1 | TGTGCCAGCAGCGCAACTGGGACAGGGAGCTACGAGCAGTACTTC | CASSATGTGSYEQYF
. | TRBJ2-3 | TRBV7-9 | . | TGTGCCGTTCTAGCGAGCACAGATACGCAGTATTTT | CAVLASTDTQYF
. | TRBJ2-7 | TRBV5-1 | TRBD1 | TGCGCCAGCAGCTTGGTAGGGACAGGGGGCGAAGGGCAGTACTTC | CASSLVGTGGEGQYF
. | TRBJ2-3 | TRBV7-3 | . | TGTGCCAGCAGCTTACAGGGGCCTGGCACAGATACGCAGTATTTT | CASSLQGPGTDTQYF
. | TRBJ1-1 | TRBV6-1 | . | TGTGCCAGTGGGGGCAGGGGGAACACTGAAGCTTTCTTT | CASGGRGNTEAFF
. | TRBJ1-2 | TRBV5-1 | . | TGCGCCAGCAGCTTGGTTACAGCCAACTATGGCTACACCTTC | CASSLVTANYGYTF
. | TRBJ2-7 | TRBV29-1 | . | TGCAGCGTTGAAGGTGCGGCCTACGAGCAGTACTTC | CSVEGAAYEQYF
. | TRBJ2-3 | TRBV28 | TRBD2 | TGTGCCAGCATCCCTAGCGGGTCCACAGATACGCAGTATTTT | CASIPSGSTDTQYF
. | TRBJ2-2 | TRBV19 | TRBD1 | TGTGCCAGTAGTTCTTGGACAGGGGAAGGAGTCGGGGAGCTGTTTTTT | CASSSWTGEGVGELFF
. | TRBJ1-5 | TRBV6-5 | . | TGTGCCAGCAGTACGACGGGTTTCGGGCAGCCCCAGCATTTT | CASSTTGFGQPQHF
. | TRBJ2-6 | TRBV5-1 | . | TGCGCCAGCAAGGGGTCAGGGGCCAACGTCCTGACTTTC | CASKGSGANVLTF
. | TRBJ2-3 | TRBV6-4 | . | TGTGCCAGCAGTGACCAGGGGGGTAGCACAGATACGCAGTATTTT | CASSDQGGSTDTQYF
. | TRBJ2-1 | TRBV25-1 | TRBD1 | TGTGCCACCTCGGGGCAGGGGGCGCCGAATGAGCAGTTCTTC | CATSGQGAPNEQFF
. | TRBJ1-1 | TRBV4-1 | . | TGCGCCAGCAGCCAAGGTCCCCACCTGGCCACTGAAGCTTTCTTT | CASSQGPHLATEAFF
. | TRBJ2-1 | TRBV6-1 | TRBD2 | TGTGCCAGCAGTGAAACATGGGGCGGGAGGGTCGGCAATGAGCAGTTCTTC | CASSETWGGRVGNEQFF
. | TRBJ2-1 | TRBV7-2 | . | TGTGCCAGCAGCAGACTGGGGACTTCAGTTTCTGAGCAGTTCTTC | CASSRLGTSVSEQFF
. | TRBJ1-5 | TRBV19 | . | TGTGCCAGTAGTCTCCGGGCCCGGGAACAGCCCCAGCATTTT | CASSLRAREQPQHF
. | TRBJ2-7 | TRBV4-3 | . | TGCGCCAGCAGCCTTGGACTCGGAGCCTACGAGCAGTACTTC | CASSLGLGAYEQYF
. | TRBJ2-7 | TRBV19 | . | TGTGCCAGTAGTATCGCCCCCGGGGGTCTGGGTGAGCAGTACTTC | CASSIAPGGLGEQYF
. | TRBJ2-5 | TRBV18 | TRBD2 | TGTGCCAGCTCACCAGTGGAAGGGACTAGCGGGGAAGAGACCCAGTACTTC | CASSPVEGTSGEETQYF
. | TRBJ2-7 | TRBV19 | . | TGTGCCAGTTCTCCCCTTAGCGGCAAACCCTACGAGCAGTACTTC | CASSPLSGKPYEQYF
. | TRBJ2-2 | TRBV7-9 | TRBD1 | TGTGCCAGCGTCCGCCCCGGGACAGGGGGTTCCGGGGAGCTGTTTTTT | CASVRPGTGGSGELFF
. | TRBJ1-1 | TRBV6-5 | . | TGTGCCAGCAGTTCCGGGGGGCCCACTGAAGCTTTCTTT | CASSSGGPTEAFF
. | TRBJ2-6 | TRBV21-1 | . | TGTGCCAGCAGGTCCCGGAACAGGGGTAGTAAGGTGACCGGGGCCAACGTCCTGACTTTC | CASRSRNRGSKVTGANVLTF
few | TRBJ2-2 | TRBV27 | TRBD2 | TGTGCCAGCAGTTTCTGGCTAGCGGGAGTAACCGGGGAGCTGTTTTTT | CASSFWLAGVTGELFF
. | TRBJ1-5 | TRBV7-9 | . | TGTGCCAGCAGCCCGGGAGGTGTACGCCAGCCCCAGCATTTT | CASSPGGVRQPQHF
. | TRBJ2-7 | TRBV5-4 | . | TGTGCCAGCAGTTCCGCGACAGGCGGGCGTTACGAGCAGTACTTC | CASSSATGGRYEQYF
. | TRBJ1-4 | TRBV5-8 | . | TGTGCCAGCAGCGCGATGAGGTCTAAGGAAAAACTGTTTTTT | CASSAMRSKEKLFF
few | TRBJ1-4 | TRBV20-1 | . | TGCAGTGCTCCCGAGAATGAAAAACTGTTTTTT | CSAPENEKLFF
once | TRBJ2-6 | TRBV4-3 | TRBD1 | TGCGCCAGCAGCCAAGAAAAAGACAGGGTTTACTCCGGGGCCAACGTCCTGACTTTC | CASSQEKDRVYSGANVLTF
. | TRBJ2-5 | TRBV27 | . | TGTGCCAGCAGTTTAGTTCGGGAAGGAGAGACCCAGTACTTC | CASSLVREGETQYF
. | TRBJ1-1 | TRBV29-1 | TRBD1 | TGCAGCGCCTCGGAGGGGACAGGGGTGGCGAGCACTGAAGCTTTCTTT | CSASEGTGVASTEAFF
. | TRBJ2-7 | TRBV7-2 | TRBD2 | TGTGCCAGCAGCTTAGAAGGACTAGCGGGGGTCCCGCCAAAATTC | CASSLEGLAGVPPKF
. | TRBJ2-2 | TRBV7-9 | TRBD1 | TGTGCCAGCAGCCCTCCGTTTATGGGACAGGGGATCGGGGAGCTGTTTTTT | CASSPPFMGQGIGELFF
. | TRBJ2-7 | TRBV5-4 | TRBD1 | TGTGCCAGCAGCCAGGGACAGGCCCACTCACTCTACGAGCAGTACTTC | CASSQGQAHSLYEQYF
. | TRBJ2-3 | TRBV19 | TRBD1 | TGTGCCAGTAGGAGTGGGGACAGCGGAGCGGATACGCAGTATTTT | CASRSGDSGADTQYF
. | TRBJ1-4 | TRBV13 | . | TGTGCCAGCAGCTTCGGGGGGCGTTATGAAAAACTGTTTTTT | CASSFGGRYEKLFF
. | TRBJ2-5 | TRBV30 | . | TGTGCCTGGAGGGCCCGACAAGAGACCCAGTACTTC | CAWRARQETQYF
. | TRBJ1-1 | TRBV7-8 | . | TGTGCCAGCAGCCGCCCTTTTGGAGCGAACACTGAAGCTTTCTTT | CASSRPFGANTEAFF